The sequence of this T cell receptor beta chain was determined in a study of blood T cell repertoires in COVID-19. This CDR3 is 16 amino acids long. V lost 5 bases, J lost 4 bases, and 15 bases stayed unmatched. The germline CDR1 and CDR2 sequences are GTSNPN and SVGIG (reference sequence). Ages ranged from about 18 to 100 years, with residence in 24 US areas. Produced via immunoSEQ multiplex PCR; TCRdb's table is partial and in-frame only. The sample carries 200,000 to 250,000 clones, roughly nine tenths recorded once. This clonotype was obtained from a woman in her 50s in a cohort exposed to, infected with or recovered from COVID-19 (not recorded which). The chain combines TRBV30 with TRBJ1-2; 8 bases are a match to TRBD1. Sequencing input: PBMCs or T cells enriched from blood (not recorded which). CDR3 protein: CAWGVPDRATIYGYTF. The CDR3, as DNA: TGTGCCTGGGGGGTCCCGGACAGGGCGACTATCTATGGCTACACCTTC.